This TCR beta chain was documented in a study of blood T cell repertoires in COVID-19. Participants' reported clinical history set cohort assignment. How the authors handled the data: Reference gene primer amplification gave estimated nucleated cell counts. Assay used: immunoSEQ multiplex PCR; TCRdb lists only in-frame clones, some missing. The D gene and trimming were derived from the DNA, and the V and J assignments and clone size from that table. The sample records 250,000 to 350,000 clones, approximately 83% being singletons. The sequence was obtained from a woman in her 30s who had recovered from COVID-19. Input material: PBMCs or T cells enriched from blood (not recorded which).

The CDR3: CSVEGQGPRDYGYTF. The CDR3 nucleotides are TGCAGCGTTGAAGGGCAGGGCCCCCGGGACTATGGCTACACCTTC. The V gene is TRBV29-1, the J gene TRBJ1-2; D perhaps matches TRBD1 (5 bases). Germline V CDR1 and CDR2: SQVTM, ANQGSEA. V was pared by 1 base and J by 3 bases, with 15 bases between. This CDR3 has 15 residues.